These T cell receptor beta chains were read from a single sample in a study of blood T cell repertoires in COVID-19. Sequencing used immunoSEQ multiplex PCR; TCRdb keeps in-frame clones, though not all of them. In the table there are tens of thousands of clones, about 86% of which are singletons. Source material: peripheral blood. All receptors derive from a man aged 45-60 years with active COVID-19. Both conserved end residues are trimmed from each CDR3. Fields, in order: CDR3 length, J gene, V gene, CDR3 protein.

>13|TRBJ2-3|TRBV30
AWSDRGESTDTQY
>13|TRBJ2-2|TRBV2
ASSDEGVGTGELF
>12|TRBJ2-1|TRBV19
ASSLLTGAGEQF
>14|TRBJ2-2|TRBV3-1/TRBV3-2
ASRILAGGRTGELF
>12|TRBJ2-3|TRBV9
ASSVQRTEDTQY
>11|TRBJ1-2|TRBV5-4
ASSLEGNYGYT
>15|TRBJ2-3|TRBV28
ASTIGLAGGPTDTQY
>14|TRBJ2-5|TRBV5-4
ASSSARDRGQETQY
>15|TRBJ2-4|TRBV19
ASSLGISGANLGIQY
>14|TRBJ2-5|TRBV7-9
ASLASGTTNQETQY
>13|TRBJ1-6|TRBV2
ASSGSRDRVRPLH
>14|TRBJ1-4|TRBV27
ASSLRGTGGWEKLF
>15|TRBJ2-5|TRBV6-2/TRBV6-3
ASSYEVAGRYQETQY
>12|TRBJ1-3|TRBV27
ASRPDSVPATIY
>15|TRBJ2-1|TRBV4-1
ASSQDMRTSGRGEQF
>14|TRBJ2-3|TRBV4-2
ASSQRTSGRENTQY
>13|TRBJ1-2|TRBV6-5
ASSYGNRNYYGYT
>12|TRBJ1-1|TRBV4-1
ASSQGLLNTEAF
>18|TRBJ2-7|TRBV19
ASSKYRRDRVNSLGGEQY
>10|TRBJ1-2|TRBV29-1
SVSTGGDGYT
>13|TRBJ2-2|TRBV10-1
ASSEGTLNTGELF
>15|TRBJ2-5|TRBV9
ASSVRGIGGAQETQY
>11|TRBJ1-1|TRBV12-3/TRBV12-4
ASSPGGGSEAF
>13|TRBJ1-5|TRBV6-5
ASRPTAYSNQPQH
>12|TRBJ1-4|TRBV23-1
ARPLDRNLGKLF
>9|TRBJ2-1|TRBV6-6
ASSSRVEQF
>12|TRBJ1-2|TRBV4-1
ASSQADRDYGYT
>13|TRBJ2-3|TRBV5-1
ASSWRGGAGDTQY
>10|TRBJ1-6|TRBV25-1
ASSGQGSPLH
>13|TRBJ2-2|TRBV12-5
ASGLRRGYTGELF
>12|TRBJ2-1|TRBV7-2
ASRQAGGNNEQF
>13|TRBJ2-2|TRBV11-3
ASSRRTGSTGELF
>14|TRBJ2-1|TRBV6-1
ASSEVGWRANNEQF